This T cell receptor beta chain is drawn from a study of T cell responses to AZD1222 COVID-19 vaccine. Study as a whole: Some second doses came at about 4 weeks and others at about 12 weeks; these were pooled.

Measured with immunoSEQ multiplex PCR; TCRdb has only the in-frame clones, and not every one. The sample lists more than 110,000 clones; roughly 93% were seen once. General study results and limits: Possibly, clonal diversity was underestimated; donors were largely white British and included more females. Targeting of unmutated variant regions was reportedly seen in nearly half of spike-specific TCRs. Researchers report vaccine-associated CD4 TCRs spanning spike, with dominance at 160-218 and 743-854.

Regarding this clone: The antigen remains unidentified.

Germline CDR1 reads SNHLY; CDR2 reads FYNNEI. The CDR3 loop spans 14 amino acids. V was clipped by 4 bases and J by 5 bases; unmatched bases: 6. The input for sequencing was peripheral blood, taken on day 0 of AZD1222 vaccination. This receptor was obtained from an adult in good health. The chain has TRBV2 and TRBJ2-7; 9 nucleotides match TRBD1. This chain's CDR3 is CASSGGTGKNEQYF. CDR3 DNA sequence: TGTGCCAGCAGTGGTGGGACAGGGAAAAACGAGCAGTACTTC.